The rows below give T cell receptor beta chains drawn from one sample of a study of T cell repertoires in ileal Crohn's disease. Using immunoSEQ multiplex PCR, the repertoire was profiled, and TCRdb retains in-frame clones only, with some absent. The table has 10,000 or so clones, 79% seen once; the top ten hold roughly 19%. The sequenced material came from ileal tissue. The origin of the receptors is an adult with Crohn's disease. The CDR3 runs from the conserved cysteine through the conserved F or W. A D gene is named only where the DNA matches it firmly. Clone size appears in some rows only: once, few, many, or a class for an expanded clone.

CDR3 protein: CASSLGLNRNTEAFF; CDR3 DNA: TGTGCCAGCAGCTTGGGTCTGAACAGGAACACTGAAGCTTTCTTT; clone size: medium-sized; J gene: TRBJ1-1; CDR3 length: 15; V gene: TRBV5-8; D gene: -
CDR3 protein: CASSQVAGTATYEQYF; CDR3 DNA: TGCGCCAGCAGCCAGGTCGCCGGGACAGCCACCTACGAGCAGTACTTC; clone size: -; J gene: TRBJ2-7; CDR3 length: 16; V gene: TRBV4-1; D gene: TRBD1
CDR3 protein: CVRSPSGGYNEQFF; CDR3 DNA: TGTGTCAGAAGCCCTAGCGGGGGCTACAATGAGCAGTTCTTC; clone size: -; J gene: TRBJ2-1; CDR3 length: 14; V gene: TRBV7-5; D gene: -
CDR3 protein: CSAKTGQGYNTGELFF; CDR3 DNA: TGCAGCGCCAAAACTGGACAGGGCTACAACACCGGGGAGCTGTTTTTT; clone size: -; J gene: TRBJ2-2; CDR3 length: 16; V gene: TRBV29-1; D gene: TRBD1
CDR3 protein: CASSLEGAQAYF; CDR3 DNA: TGCGCCAGCAGCTTGGAGGGGGCCCAGGCGTACTTC; clone size: -; J gene: TRBJ2-5; CDR3 length: 12; V gene: TRBV5-1; D gene: TRBD1
CDR3 protein: CASSFISYEQYF; CDR3 DNA: TGTGCCAGCAGCTTCATCTCCTACGAGCAGTACTTC; clone size: -; J gene: TRBJ2-7; CDR3 length: 12; V gene: TRBV5-7; D gene: -
CDR3 protein: CASSLLAGRYNEQFF; CDR3 DNA: TGTGCCAGCAGCCTACTAGCGGGGCGGTACAATGAGCAGTTCTTC; clone size: -; J gene: TRBJ2-1; CDR3 length: 15; V gene: TRBV27; D gene: TRBD2
CDR3 protein: CASSEGQGFNGYTF; CDR3 DNA: TGTGCCAGCAGCGAAGGACAGGGGTTTAATGGCTACACCTTC; clone size: few; J gene: TRBJ1-2; CDR3 length: 14; V gene: TRBV28; D gene: TRBD1
CDR3 protein: CATSRDRMQETQYF; CDR3 DNA: TGTGCCACCAGCCGGGACAGAATGCAAGAGACCCAGTACTTC; clone size: few; J gene: TRBJ2-5; CDR3 length: 14; V gene: TRBV15; D gene: TRBD1
CDR3 protein: CASSTTGTYQPQHF; CDR3 DNA: TGTGCCAGCAGTACGACAGGTACCTATCAGCCCCAGCATTTT; clone size: -; J gene: TRBJ1-5; CDR3 length: 14; V gene: TRBV6-5; D gene: -
CDR3 protein: CASSKQGALWYGYTF; CDR3 DNA: TGTGCCAGCAGCAAACAGGGGGCGCTTTGGTATGGCTACACCTTC; clone size: -; J gene: TRBJ1-2; CDR3 length: 15; V gene: TRBV7-9; D gene: TRBD1
CDR3 protein: CAAGLAVYNEQFF; CDR3 DNA: TGTGCAGCTGGGCTAGCGGTCTACAATGAGCAGTTCTTC; clone size: -; J gene: TRBJ2-1; CDR3 length: 13; V gene: TRBV6-1; D gene: TRBD2
CDR3 protein: CASTSTGTSLEAFF; CDR3 DNA: TGTGCCAGCACCTCAACAGGGACCTCCCTTGAAGCTTTCTTT; clone size: -; J gene: TRBJ1-1; CDR3 length: 14; V gene: TRBV6-5; D gene: -
CDR3 protein: CASSGWAGGDNEQFF; CDR3 DNA: TGTGCCAGCAGTGGCTGGGCGGGGGGCGACAATGAGCAGTTCTTC; clone size: -; J gene: TRBJ2-1; CDR3 length: 15; V gene: TRBV9; D gene: TRBD2
CDR3 protein: CASSEGAGTGTIAQHF; CDR3 DNA: TGTGCCAGCAGTGAGGGAGCCGGGACAGGGACAATCGCCCAGCATTTT; clone size: few; J gene: TRBJ1-5; CDR3 length: 16; V gene: TRBV2; D gene: TRBD1
CDR3 protein: CASSLGLAATYEQYF; CDR3 DNA: TGTGCCAGCAGCTTAGGCCTAGCAGCCACCTACGAGCAGTACTTC; clone size: -; J gene: TRBJ2-7; CDR3 length: 15; V gene: TRBV11-2; D gene: -